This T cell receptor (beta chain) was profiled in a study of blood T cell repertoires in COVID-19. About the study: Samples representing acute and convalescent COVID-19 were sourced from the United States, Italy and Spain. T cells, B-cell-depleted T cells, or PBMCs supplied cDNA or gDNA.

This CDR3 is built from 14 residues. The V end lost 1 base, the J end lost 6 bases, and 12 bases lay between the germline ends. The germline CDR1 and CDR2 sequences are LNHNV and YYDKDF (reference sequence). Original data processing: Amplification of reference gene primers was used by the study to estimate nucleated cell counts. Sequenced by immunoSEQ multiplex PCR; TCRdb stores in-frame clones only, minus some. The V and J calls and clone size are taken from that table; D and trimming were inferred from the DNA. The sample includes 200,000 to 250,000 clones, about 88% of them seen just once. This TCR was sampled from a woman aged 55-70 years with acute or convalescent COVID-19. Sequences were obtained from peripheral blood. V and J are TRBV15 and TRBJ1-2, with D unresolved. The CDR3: CATSRGLTVDGYTF. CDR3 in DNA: TGTGCCACCAGCAGAGGTTTAACGGTAGATGGCTACACCTTC.